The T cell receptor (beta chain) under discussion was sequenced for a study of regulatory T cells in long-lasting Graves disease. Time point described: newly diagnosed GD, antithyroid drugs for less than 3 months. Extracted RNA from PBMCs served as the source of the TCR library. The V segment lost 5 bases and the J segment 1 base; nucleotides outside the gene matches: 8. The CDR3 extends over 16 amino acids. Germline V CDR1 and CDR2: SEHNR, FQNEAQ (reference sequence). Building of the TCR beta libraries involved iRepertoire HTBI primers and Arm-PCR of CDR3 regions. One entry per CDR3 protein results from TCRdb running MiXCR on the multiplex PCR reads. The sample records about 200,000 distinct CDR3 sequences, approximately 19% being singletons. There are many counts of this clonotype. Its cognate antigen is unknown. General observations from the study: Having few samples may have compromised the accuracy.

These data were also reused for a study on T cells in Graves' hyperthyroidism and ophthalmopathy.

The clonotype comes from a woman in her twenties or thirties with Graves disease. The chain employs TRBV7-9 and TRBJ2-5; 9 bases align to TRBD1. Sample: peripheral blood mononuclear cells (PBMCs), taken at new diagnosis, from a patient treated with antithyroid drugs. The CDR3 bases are TGTGCCAGCAGCCCCCGGGACAGGGTGTCCCAAGAGACCCAGTACTTC. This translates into CASSPRDRVSQETQYF. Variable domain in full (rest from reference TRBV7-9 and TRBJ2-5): DTGVSQNPRHKITKRGQNVTFRCDPISEHNRLYWYRQTLGQGPEFLTYFQNEAQLEKSRLLSDRFSAERPKGSFSTLEIQRTEQGDSAMYLCASSPRDRVSQETQYFGPGTRLLVL.